One and the same sample provided the 3 T cell receptor beta chains below, sequenced in a study of CD8 T cells in Susac syndrome. RNA, at about 0.45 to 1 ug, was reverse transcribed with random hexamers. TCRdb fed the immunoSEQ multiplex PCR reads into MiXCR, producing one record per CDR3 protein. The repertoire holds about 180,000 distinct CDR3 sequences, approximately 94% seen once, with 0.12% in the top ten. Material: CD4+ T cells from PBMCs. These TCRs come from a human donor with Susac syndrome.

The chain links TRBV6-2 or TRBV6-3 to TRBJ1-5, with D perhaps matching TRBD1 (5 bases). The germline V gene encodes CDR1 MNHEY and CDR2 SVGEGT. V gave up 4 bases and J gave up 7 bases, with 11 bases separating them. The CDR3 sequence is 13 residues long. The CDR3 DNA is TGTGCCAGCAGTTTCGGCAGGGACCAGCCCCAGCATTTT. Its protein product is CASSFGRDQPQHF.

The V gene is TRBV6-6, the J gene TRBJ1-2, with 8 bases matching TRBD1. This CDR3 has 13 amino acids. Trimming took 6 bases from V and 3 from J; bases not matched to a gene: 3. The V gene's germline CDR1 is MNHNY and CDR2 SVGAGI (reference sequence). The DNA of the CDR3 is TGTGCCAGCAGACCGACAGGGGACTATGGCTACACCTTC. Protein product: CASRPTGDYGYTF.

The rearrangement joins TRBV28 to TRBJ1-2; 7 bases line up with TRBD1. Germline-derived CDR1 and CDR2 are MDHEN and SYDVKM. The CDR3 sequence is 14 residues long. V was pared by 5 bases and J by 4 bases, with 7 bases of the junction left unmatched. The CDR3 spells CASSPPGQPYGYTF. CDR3 coding DNA: TGTGCCAGCAGTCCGCCGGGACAGCCCTATGGCTACACCTTC.